The 10 T cell receptor beta chains presented below share a single source sample, sequenced in a study of T cell repertoires in cytomegalovirus infection. Their cognate antigens are unknown. TCRdb re-analysed the reads in MiXCR, keeping a single row per CDR3 protein. The sample gives around 300,000 distinct CDR3 sequences, roughly a fifth of which show up once; roughly 19% is in the top ten. The sample here was cultured PBMCs, taken from culture after CMV antigen stimulation. These receptors were obtained from a human donor in good health (CMV status not recorded). Some clones in this sample may be carry-over from other donors' samples.

This clonotype was seen repeatedly, ten times or more. The chain carries TRBV12-3 or TRBV12-4 and TRBJ2-3; maybe TRBD1 (5 bases). Between the trimmed V and J ends, which lost 3 bases and 3 bases, there was a span of 7 bases. CDR3 length: 13 residues. CDR3 residues: CASSLGRTDTQYF. The CDR3 nucleotides are TGTGCCAGCAGTTTGGGGCGGACAGATACGCAGTATTTT.

The rearrangement uses TRBV4-1 and TRBJ2-1; 7 nucleotides match TRBD2. V lost 3 bases to trimming and J lost 5 bases; unmatched junction nucleotides: 13. This CDR3 contains 17 residues. The germline CDR1 and CDR2 sequences are MGHRA and YSYEKL. CDR3: CASSQGQVRAGDNEQFF. The CDR3 nucleotides are TGCGCCAGCAGCCAGGGGCAGGTGAGGGCGGGGGACAATGAGCAGTTCTTC.

The J gene is TRBJ2-1, the V gene TRBV28; perhaps D is TRBD1 or TRBD2 (6 bases each). CDR1 MDHEN and CDR2 SYDVKM come from the germline V gene. The V gene lost 6 bases and the J gene lost 0 bases, with 15 bases spanning the gap. The CDR3 spans 16 residues. The CDR3 sequence is CASSTFRGPSYNEQFF. CDR3 nucleotides: TGTGCCAGCAGCACCTTCCGGGGGCCCTCCTACAATGAGCAGTTCTTC.

The chain combines TRBV27 with TRBJ2-1; TRBD1 or TRBD2 may be the D gene (5 bases each). The CDR3 covers 15 residues. In germline, CDR1 is MNHEY, CDR2 SMNVEV (reference sequence). V was clipped by 8 bases and J by 0 bases, with 14 bases between them. The CDR3 sequence is CASRQGGSSYNEQFF. In DNA form, the CDR3 reads TGTGCCAGCCGTCAGGGCGGGTCCTCCTACAATGAGCAGTTCTTC.

V is TRBV6-1 and J is TRBJ2-7, with D possibly matching TRBD2 (6 bases). CDR3 size: 13 residues. V was pared by 7 bases and J by 6 bases, with 16 bases between. CDR1 MNHNS and CDR2 SASEGT come from the germline V gene. The CDR3 reads CASTDGGEVEQYF. CDR3 DNA: TGTGCCAGCACCGACGGGGGTGAGGTCGAGCAGTACTTC.

For this clonotype: A much larger clone differs from this one at a single base, so this may be a read error. Written as DNA, the CDR3 is TGTGCCAGCAGACTAAACGGACAACTCCCGAGGTTTGGCAATCAGCCCCAGCATTTT. Its translation is CASRLNGQLPRFGNQPQHF. The chain links TRBV6-6 to TRBJ1-5, with D perhaps matching TRBD1 (5 bases). CDR3 length equals 19 residues. Germline CDR1 and CDR2: MNHNY and SVGAGI (reference sequence). The V end was cut by 6 bases, the J end by 2 bases, with 26 bases between.

This clonotype was seen ten or more times. The chain couples TRBV7-2 to TRBJ1-5, with no clear D. V gave up 5 bases and J gave up 9 bases, with 14 bases separating them. CDR3 length: 13 residues. Germline CDR1 reads SGHTA; CDR2 reads FQGNSA. CDR3 protein: CASSALINLPQHF. Written as DNA, the CDR3 is TGTGCCAGCAGCGCACTAATAAATTTGCCCCAGCATTTT. The whole variable domain, remainder taken from reference TRBV7-2 and TRBJ1-5, is GAGVSQSPSNKVTEKGKDVELRCDPISGHTALYWYRQSLGQGLEFLIYFQGNSAPDKSGLPSDRFSAERTGGSVSTLTIQRTQQEDSAVYLCASSALINLPQHFGDGTRLSIL.

This rearrangement joins TRBV28 to TRBJ1-5, with unresolved D. The CDR3 length is 14 residues. V was trimmed by 7 bases and J by 4 bases, leaving 14 bases between them. Germline V gene data show CDR1 as MDHEN and CDR2 as SYDVKM. In nucleotides, the CDR3 is TGTGCCAGCACCAAAATCCTTGGGAATCAGCCCCAGCATTTT. Amino acids: CASTKILGNQPQHF.

A word on this clonotype: Given a much more abundant clone one base away, this may be a read error. This rearrangement joins TRBV6-6 to TRBJ2-1, with a possible D match to TRBD1 (5 bases). Germline lookup yields CDR1 MNHNY and CDR2 SVGAGI (reference sequence). CDR3 size: 12 residues. The CDR3 coding sequence is TGTGCCAGCAGCCCCCAGGGCAATGAGCAGCTCTTC. This sequence encodes CASSPQGNEQLF.

In this sample, this clonotype turned up a few times. J is TRBJ2-1 and V is TRBV6-5; perhaps TRBD1 as D (5 bases). From germline, CDR1 is MNHEY and CDR2 SVGAGI. This CDR3 is 13 amino acids long. With 7 bases removed from V and 9 bases from J, the gap between germline ends came to 16 bases. CDR3 residues: CASTATGIGEQFF. CDR3 nucleotides: TGTGCCAGCACAGCTACAGGAATAGGTGAGCAGTTCTTC.